Each of the 27 T cell receptor beta chains below was sequenced from the same sample in a study of T-cell reconstitution after alpha-beta-depleted transplantation in children. Library preparation (for TCRbeta) was performed with unique molecular identifiers. Using its own MiXCR run on the PCR reads, TCRdb lists one record per CDR3 protein. The sample records some 830,000 distinct CDR3 sequences, 16% being singletons. The sample in question was PBMCs, mostly from graft donor cells, obtained 360 days after TCRalphabeta/CD19-depleted stem cell transplant. The receptor set was obtained from a male patient younger than 18 who had a stem cell transplant for acute lymphoblastic leukemia, so the T cells may come from the graft donor.

The V and J genes are TRBV12-3 or TRBV12-4 and TRBJ2-7, with a possible D match to TRBD1 (6 bases). This CDR3 is 15 amino acids long. V lost 4 bases and J 0 bases, leaving 13 bases between the germline ends. The CDR3 reads CASSSLMGHSYEQYF. As DNA, the CDR3 is TGTGCCAGCAGTTCCTTGATGGGACACTCCTACGAGCAGTACTTC.

The chain links TRBV20-1 to TRBJ2-7, with unresolved D. The CDR3 has 13 amino acids. Germline-derived CDR1 and CDR2 are DFQATT and SNEGSKA (reference sequence). The ends were cut back, 4 bases at V and 2 bases at J, with 12 bases in the middle. This chain's CDR3 is CSAIFLQTYEQYF. CDR3 DNA: TGCAGTGCTATTTTCCTACAGACCTACGAGCAGTACTTC.

Concerning this clonotype: The junction shows a germline mismatch at one end, possibly a read error. The chain is built from TRBV20-1 and TRBJ2-7; the D gene is possibly TRBD2 (5 bases). CDR3 length equals 13 residues. Germline V gene data show CDR1 as DFQATT and CDR2 as SNEGSKA (reference sequence). CDR3 DNA sequence: TGCAGTGCTAGTGGTAGCGCCAACTACAAGCAGTACTTC. Translating it yields CSASGSANYKQYF.

The CDR3 loop is CASSLDSGADTQYF. CDR3 nucleotides: TGTGCCAGCAGCTTAGATTCGGGCGCAGATACGCAGTATTTT. This chain joins TRBV7-2 and TRBJ2-3; D is unclear. Trimming pared 1 base from V and 4 bases from J, leaving 9 bases between. This CDR3 is built from 14 residues. The germline CDR1 and CDR2 sequences are SGHTA and FQGNSA.

This sequence joins TRBV12-3 or TRBV12-4 and TRBJ2-7; no reliable D call. V lost 3 bases to trimming and J lost 2 bases, with 11 bases between them. This CDR3 region has 14 residues. This chain's CDR3 is CASSFSGPTYEQYF. DNA for the CDR3: TGTGCCAGCAGTTTCTCCGGGCCGACCTACGAGCAGTACTTC.

The CDR3 nucleotides are TGTGCCAGCAGCCCTACCCCGGGGACTGGGCCCTACGAGCAGTACTTC. It codes for CASSPTPGTGPYEQYF. The rearrangement joins TRBV7-3 to TRBJ2-7; a possible D gene is TRBD2 (6 bases). The CDR3 has 16 amino acids. V was clipped by 5 bases and J by 2 bases, with 19 bases between them. CDR1 SGHTA and CDR2 FQGTGA come from the germline V gene.

This clonotype has a handful of counts. CDR3 DNA: TGTGCCAGCAGCCTGCGGACTAGCGGGAAGGCAGATACGCAGTATTTT. Its protein product is CASSLRTSGKADTQYF. This rearrangement joins TRBV3-1 to TRBJ2-3, with 12 bases fitting TRBD2. From germline, CDR1 is LGHDT and CDR2 YNNKEL (reference sequence). This CDR3 contains 16 residues. V lost 4 bases, J lost 4 bases, and 6 bases stayed unmatched.

The genes are TRBV12-3 or TRBV12-4 and TRBJ2-1; perhaps TRBD2 as D (6 bases). V was trimmed by 6 bases and J by 5 bases, leaving 14 bases between them. The CDR3 covers 14 residues. In DNA, the CDR3 is TGTGCCAGCAGCCTTAGCGGAGGCCACAATGAGCAGTTCTTC. Translating it yields CASSLSGGHNEQFF.

A few counts support this clonotype. The V call is TRBV12-3 or TRBV12-4, the J call TRBJ2-4, with a tentative D call TRBD2 (5 bases). The ends were cut back, 2 bases at V and 1 base at J, with 12 bases in the middle. This CDR3 region has 16 residues. The CDR3 protein is CASSLSGSGAKNIQYF. The CDR3 coding sequence is TGTGCCAGCAGTTTATCTGGGAGTGGGGCCAAAAACATTCAGTACTTC.

The chain is built from TRBV20-1 and TRBJ2-1, with 8 bases aligning to TRBD2. Losses at the gene ends were 4 bases for V and 12 bases for J; bases not matched to a gene: 11. Germline loops: CDR1 DFQATT, CDR2 SNEGSKA (reference sequence). This CDR3 region has 13 residues. Written as DNA, the CDR3 is TGCAGTGCTACCCCCGGGACTAGGGGTGGGCAGTTCTTC. Residues: CSATPGTRGGQFF.

This clonotype appeared a single time. The CDR3 spells CASSSVAKSYEQYF. The CDR3 DNA follows: TGTGCCAGCAGTTCGGTAGCTAAGTCCTACGAGCAGTACTTC. The V call is TRBV6-5, the J call TRBJ2-7; unclear D gene. This CDR3 has 14 residues. Germline CDR1 reads MNHEY; CDR2 reads SVGAGI. V gave up 4 bases and J gave up 1 base, with 11 bases separating them.

The chain recombines TRBV7-3 with TRBJ2-3, with D perhaps being TRBD1 or TRBD2 (6 bases each). From germline, CDR1 is SGHTA and CDR2 FQGTGA. The CDR3 covers 14 residues. Trimming pared 5 bases from V and 4 bases from J, leaving 13 bases between. The CDR3 here is CASSPSGAADTQYF. For the CDR3, the DNA is TGTGCCAGCAGCCCCTCGGGGGCCGCAGATACGCAGTATTTT. The whole variable domain, filled in from reference TRBV7-3 and TRBJ2-3, reads GAGVSQTPSNKVTEKGKYVELRCDPISGHTALYWYRQSLGQGPEFLIYFQGTGAADDSGLPNDRFFAVRPEGSVSTLKIQRTERGDSAVYLCASSPSGAADTQYFGPGTRLTVL.

This clonotype came up a few times. DNA for the CDR3: TGCAGCGTTGAACGGTTTATCTCAACCCGCTCAGAGACCCAGTACTTC. It encodes CSVERFISTRSETQYF. The chain has TRBV29-1 and TRBJ2-5; D ambiguous. The germline gives CDR1 SQVTM, CDR2 ANQGSEA. The CDR3 is 16 amino acids. Trimming cost V 2 bases and J 4 bases, with 20 bases left between them.

This clonotype was picked up a small number of times. This rearrangement joins TRBV12-3 or TRBV12-4 to TRBJ2-7; TRBD2 aligns across 12 bases. The trim removed 3 bases at V and 6 bases at J, leaving 6 bases unmatched. This CDR3 is built from 15 residues. CDR3 protein: CASSFVLGLAGEQYF. CDR3 bases: TGTGCCAGCAGTTTCGTCCTGGGACTAGCGGGCGAGCAGTACTTC.

On this clonotype itself: This could be a read error, since a much larger clone is one nucleotide away. V gene TRBV12-3 or TRBV12-4 combines with J gene TRBJ2-5; unclear D gene. The CDR3 loop spans 11 amino acids. Trimming shortened V by 3 bases and J by 5 bases, and 4 bases separated the two germline ends. For the CDR3, the DNA is TGTGCCAGCAGTTTTGATGAGACCCAGTACTTC. Amino acids: CASSFDETQYF.

This clonotype was found a few times. The chain employs TRBV27 and TRBJ2-7; unclear D gene. The CDR3 has 13 residues. Trimming took off 1 base at V and 5 bases at J, with 9 bases between the two ends. Germline CDR1 MNHEY, CDR2 SMNVEV (reference sequence). CDR3 loop: CASSLYGVDEQYF. The CDR3 region has the DNA TGTGCCAGCAGTTTATATGGGGTCGACGAGCAGTACTTC.

In its sample, this clonotype was seen a few times. The rearrangement links TRBV15 to TRBJ2-7; possibly TRBD2 for D (6 bases). CDR1 and CDR2 (germline): LNHNV, YYDKDF (reference sequence). This CDR3 is built from 16 residues. Deletions cut 0 bases from V and 5 bases from J, with 17 bases between. CDR3 residues: CATSRDQGSGAHEQYF. The DNA of the CDR3 is TGTGCCACCAGCAGAGATCAAGGGTCGGGAGCACACGAGCAGTACTTC. The full variable domain, its missing parts supplied by reference TRBV15 and TRBJ2-7, is DAMVIQNPRYQVTQFGKPVTLSCSQTLNHNVMYWYQQKSSQAPKLLFHYYDKDFNNEADTPDNFQSRRPNTSFCFLDIRSPGLGDTAMYLCATSRDQGSGAHEQYFGPGTRLTVT.

The chain is built from TRBV5-1 and TRBJ2-3; TRBD1 matches at 8 bases. Germline V gives CDR1 SGHRS, CDR2 YFSETQ. V lost 0 bases and J lost 2; bases outside the gene matches: 8. This CDR3 contains 17 residues. DNA of the CDR3: TGCGCCAGCAGCTTGGGACAGGGGACATTCCTCACAGATACGCAGTATTTT. Encoded protein: CASSLGQGTFLTDTQYF.

This clonotype was counted at least ten times. V gene TRBV11-2 combines with J gene TRBJ2-1; 11 bases align to TRBD2. Trimming cost V 3 bases and J 8 bases; bases outside gene matches: 3. The CDR3 contains 14 residues. CDR1 SGHAT and CDR2 FQNNGV come from the germline V gene. The CDR3 region has the DNA TGTGCCAGCAGCTTTACTAGCGGGAGCGATGAGCAGTTCTTC. Its translation is CASSFTSGSDEQFF. Full variable domain (outside the CDR3, taken from reference TRBV11-2 and TRBJ2-1): EAGVAQSPRYKIIEKRQSVAFWCNPISGHATLYWYQQILGQGPKLLIQFQNNGVVDDSQLPKDRFSAERLKGVDSTLKIQPAKLEDSAVYLCASSFTSGSDEQFFGPGTRLTVL.

In its sample, this clonotype was seen a few times. The chain recombines TRBV20-1 with TRBJ2-5, with D perhaps matching TRBD1 or TRBD2 (5 bases each). Trimming removed 6 bases at V and 1 base at J, with 15 bases between. CDR1 and CDR2 (germline): DFQATT, SNEGSKA (reference sequence). The CDR3 contains 14 residues. The CDR3: CSAEPRGSQETQYF. CDR3 bases: TGCAGTGCAGAACCGAGGGGCTCCCAAGAGACCCAGTACTTC.

This clonotype was picked up a small number of times. The gene calls are TRBV20-1 and TRBJ1-5; D ambiguous. V lost 6 bases to trimming and J lost 7 bases, with 16 bases between them. The CDR3 loop spans 13 amino acids. The germline CDR1 and CDR2 sequences are DFQATT and SNEGSKA (reference sequence). CDR3 in amino acids: CSAPPGRGQPQHF. For the CDR3, the DNA is TGCAGTGCCCCCCCGGGCCGTGGGCAGCCCCAGCATTTT.

The CDR3, as DNA: TGTGCCAGCACTCCCTTAAGGGGGCGGGACTACGAGCAGTACTTC. Its protein product is CASTPLRGRDYEQYF. The rearrangement links TRBV7-9 to TRBJ2-7, with D perhaps matching TRBD1 (7 bases). The CDR3 runs 15 residues. The V and J ends lost 7 bases and 3 bases respectively, with 19 bases between them. Germline values: CDR1 SEHNR, CDR2 FQNEAQ (reference sequence).

In this sample, this clonotype turned up many times. This chain connects TRBV5-6 to TRBJ1-1; 7 bases are shared with TRBD1. V lost 4 bases and J lost 1; bases outside the gene matches: 7. There are 15 residues in the CDR3. Germline assignment: CDR1 SGHDT and CDR2 YYEEEE. For the CDR3, the DNA is TGTGCCAGCAGCCTACTCGGGACAGCGAACACTGAAGCTTTCTTT. This codes for CASSLLGTANTEAFF.

This rearrangement joins TRBV7-3 to TRBJ2-3, with 8 bases lining up with TRBD2. Germline trimming cut 0 bases from V and 2 bases from J; bases unmatched to any gene: 4. The CDR3 contains 16 residues. In germline, CDR1 is SGHTA, CDR2 FQGTGA. The CDR3 DNA sequence: TGTGCCAGCAGCTTAACCCCAGCGGGAGTCACAGATACGCAGTATTTT. It yields the protein CASSLTPAGVTDTQYF.

The chain has TRBV6-5 and TRBJ1-4; D perhaps matches TRBD1 (5 bases). This CDR3 contains 14 residues. The germline gives CDR1 MNHEY, CDR2 SVGAGI. Trimming took off 2 bases at V and 5 bases at J, with 9 bases between the two ends. The CDR3 protein is CASSYVGANEKLFF. The CDR3 DNA follows: TGTGCCAGCAGTTACGTAGGGGCGAATGAAAAACTGTTTTTT.

The chain links TRBV5-1 to TRBJ1-1; 8 bases fit TRBD1. J lost 3 bases, V lost 1 base, and 5 bases had no gene match. Germline lookup yields CDR1 SGHRS and CDR2 YFSETQ. CDR3 length: 15 residues. The CDR3 DNA is TGCGCCAGCAGCTTGAGGGGACAGGCGTACACTGAAGCTTTCTTT. Translating gives CASSLRGQAYTEAFF.

This clonotype was seen more than once but under ten times. This chain connects TRBV2 to TRBJ2-5; 9 nucleotides agree with TRBD1. The junction had 9 bases not matched to a gene; V was cut back by 5 bases and J by 5 bases. The length of the CDR3 is 15 residues. Looked up from germline, CDR1 is SNHLY and CDR2 is FYNNEI. CDR3 in amino acids: CASSIETGGEETQYF. For the CDR3, the DNA is TGTGCCAGCAGTATCGAGACAGGGGGGGAGGAGACCCAGTACTTC.